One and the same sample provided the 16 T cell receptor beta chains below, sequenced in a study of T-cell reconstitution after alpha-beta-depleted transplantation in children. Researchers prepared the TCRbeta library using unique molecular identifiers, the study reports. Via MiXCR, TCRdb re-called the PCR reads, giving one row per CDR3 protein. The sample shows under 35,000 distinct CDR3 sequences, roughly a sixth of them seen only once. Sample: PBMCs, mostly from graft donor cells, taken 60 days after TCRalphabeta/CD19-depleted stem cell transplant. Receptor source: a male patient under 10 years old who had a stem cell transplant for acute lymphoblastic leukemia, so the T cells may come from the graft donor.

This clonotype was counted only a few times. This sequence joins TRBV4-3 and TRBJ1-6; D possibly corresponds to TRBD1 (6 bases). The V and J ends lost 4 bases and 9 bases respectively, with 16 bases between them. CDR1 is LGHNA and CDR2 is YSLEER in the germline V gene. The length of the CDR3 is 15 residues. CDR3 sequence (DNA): TGCGCCAGCAGCCGTGTCGGGACATTGGGTTCACCCCTCCACTTT. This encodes CASSRVGTLGSPLHF.

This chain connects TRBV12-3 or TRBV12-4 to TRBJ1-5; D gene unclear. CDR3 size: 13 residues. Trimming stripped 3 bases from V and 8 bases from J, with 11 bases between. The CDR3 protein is CASSFLGIEPQHF. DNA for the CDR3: TGTGCCAGCAGTTTTCTAGGAATTGAGCCCCAGCATTTT.

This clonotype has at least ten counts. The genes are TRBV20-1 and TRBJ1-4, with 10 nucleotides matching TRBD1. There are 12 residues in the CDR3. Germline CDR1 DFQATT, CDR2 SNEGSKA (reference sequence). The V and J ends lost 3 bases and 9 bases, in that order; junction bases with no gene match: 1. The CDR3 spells CSARTGGKKLFF. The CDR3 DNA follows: TGCAGTGCTAGGACAGGGGGCAAAAAACTGTTTTTT.

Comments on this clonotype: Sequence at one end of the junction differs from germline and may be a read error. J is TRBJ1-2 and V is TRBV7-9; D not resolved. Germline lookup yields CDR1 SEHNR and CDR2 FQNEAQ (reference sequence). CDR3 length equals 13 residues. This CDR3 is CASSTFGLDGCTF. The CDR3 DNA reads TGTGCCAGCAGTACGTTTGGGTTGGATGGCTGCACCTTC. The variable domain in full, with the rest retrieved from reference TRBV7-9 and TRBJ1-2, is DTGVSQNPRHKITKRGQNVTFRCDPISEHNRLYWYRQTLGQGPEFLTYFQNEAQLEKSRLLSDRFSAERPKGSFSTLEIQRTEQGDSAMYLCASSTFGLDGCTFGSGTRLTVV.

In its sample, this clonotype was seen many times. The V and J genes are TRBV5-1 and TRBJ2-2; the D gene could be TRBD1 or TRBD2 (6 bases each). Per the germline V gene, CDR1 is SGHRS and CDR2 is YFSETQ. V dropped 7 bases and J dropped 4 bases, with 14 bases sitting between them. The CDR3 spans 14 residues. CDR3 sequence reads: CASLGGQTTGELFF. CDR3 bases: TGCGCCAGCTTGGGGGGACAAACCACCGGGGAGCTGTTTTTT.

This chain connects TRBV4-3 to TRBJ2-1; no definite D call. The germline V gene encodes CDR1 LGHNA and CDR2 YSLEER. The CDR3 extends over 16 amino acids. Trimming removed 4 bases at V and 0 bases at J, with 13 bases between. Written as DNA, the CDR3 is TGCGCCAGCAGCCCCTCTGGCTCCCACTCCTACAATGAGCAGTTCTTC. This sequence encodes CASSPSGSHSYNEQFF.

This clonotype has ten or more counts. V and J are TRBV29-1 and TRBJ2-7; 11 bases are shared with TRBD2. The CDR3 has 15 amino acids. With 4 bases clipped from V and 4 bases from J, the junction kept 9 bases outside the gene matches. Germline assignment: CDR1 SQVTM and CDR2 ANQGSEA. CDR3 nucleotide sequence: TGCAGCGTTGGGCGGCTAGCGGGGGGACAGTACGAGCAGTACTTC. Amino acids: CSVGRLAGGQYEQYF.

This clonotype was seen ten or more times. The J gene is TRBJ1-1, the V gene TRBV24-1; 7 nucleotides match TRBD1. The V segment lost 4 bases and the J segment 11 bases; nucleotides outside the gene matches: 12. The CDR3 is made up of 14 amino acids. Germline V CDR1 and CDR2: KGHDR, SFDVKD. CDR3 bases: TGTGCCACCAGTGAGCCGACAGACAGGGTTGGGGCTTTCTTT. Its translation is CATSEPTDRVGAFF.

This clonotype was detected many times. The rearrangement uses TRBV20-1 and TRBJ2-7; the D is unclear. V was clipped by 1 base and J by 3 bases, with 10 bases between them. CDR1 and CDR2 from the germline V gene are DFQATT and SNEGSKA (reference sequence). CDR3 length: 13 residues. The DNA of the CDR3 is TGCAGTGCTAGAGTTTTTGACGGCTACGAGCAGTACTTC. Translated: CSARVFDGYEQYF.

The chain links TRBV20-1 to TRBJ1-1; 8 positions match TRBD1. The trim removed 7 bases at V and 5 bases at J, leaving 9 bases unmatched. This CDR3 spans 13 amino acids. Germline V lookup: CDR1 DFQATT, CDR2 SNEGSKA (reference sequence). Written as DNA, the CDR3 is TGCAGTGTTTGGACAGGGTGGGAAACTGAAGCTTTCTTT. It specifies CSVWTGWETEAFF.

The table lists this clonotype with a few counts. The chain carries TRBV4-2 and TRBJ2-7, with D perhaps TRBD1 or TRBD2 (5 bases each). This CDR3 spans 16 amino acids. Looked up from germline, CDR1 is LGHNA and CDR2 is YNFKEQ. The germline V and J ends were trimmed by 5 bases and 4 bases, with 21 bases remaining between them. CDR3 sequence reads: CASSSQHGRDHYEQYF. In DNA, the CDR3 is TGTGCCAGCAGCTCCCAACACGGCAGGGACCATTACGAGCAGTACTTC.

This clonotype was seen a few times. CDR3 in amino acids: CASSFAIVTGTSGIGETQYF. DNA of the CDR3: TGTGCCAGCAGTTTCGCTATCGTAACCGGGACTAGCGGGATAGGAGAGACCCAGTACTTC. The chain recombines TRBV12-3 or TRBV12-4 with TRBJ2-5; 13 nucleotides agree with TRBD2. This CDR3 is built from 20 residues. The V and J ends lost 3 bases and 4 bases, in that order; junction bases with no gene match: 17.

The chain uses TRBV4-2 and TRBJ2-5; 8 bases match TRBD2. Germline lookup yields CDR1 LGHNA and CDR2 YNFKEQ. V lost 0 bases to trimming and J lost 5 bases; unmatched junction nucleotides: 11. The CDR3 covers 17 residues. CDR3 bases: TGTGCCAGCAGCCAAGATACCCGCCTGACGGGGGGGGAGACCCAGTACTTC. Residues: CASSQDTRLTGGETQYF.

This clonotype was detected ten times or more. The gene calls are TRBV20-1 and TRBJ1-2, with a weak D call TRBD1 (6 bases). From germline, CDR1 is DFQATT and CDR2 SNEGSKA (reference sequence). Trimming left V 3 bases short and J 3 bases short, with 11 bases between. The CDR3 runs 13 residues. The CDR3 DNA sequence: TGCAGTGCTAGTTACAGGGTCGACTATGGCTACACCTTC. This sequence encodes CSASYRVDYGYTF.

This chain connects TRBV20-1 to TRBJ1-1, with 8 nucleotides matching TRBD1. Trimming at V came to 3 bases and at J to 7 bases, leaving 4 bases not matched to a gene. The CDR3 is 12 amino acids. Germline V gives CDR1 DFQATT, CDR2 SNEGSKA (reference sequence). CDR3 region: CSASRDRGEAFF. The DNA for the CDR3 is TGCAGTGCTAGTCGTGACAGGGGTGAAGCTTTCTTT.

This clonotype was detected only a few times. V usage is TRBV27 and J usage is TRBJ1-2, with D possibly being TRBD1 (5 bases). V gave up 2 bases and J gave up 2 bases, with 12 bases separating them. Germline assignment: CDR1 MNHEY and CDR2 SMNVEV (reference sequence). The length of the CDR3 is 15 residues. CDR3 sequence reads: CASSLGTGRNYGYTF. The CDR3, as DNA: TGTGCCAGCAGTTTAGGCACAGGTCGGAACTATGGCTACACCTTC.